This TCR beta chain comes out of a study of T cell clonotyping in hematopoietic cell transplantation. About the study: Pretransplant recipient samples were taken after cytoreduction. Whole-study findings and limits: Higher Inverse Simpson Index values in graft donor and pretransplant recipient predicted broader posttransplant TCR diversity. Pathologically expanded recipient clonotypes increased progressively from day 30 to day 180 as diversity fell.

The time point: recipient sample about 28 days before transplant, after cytoreduction. Recipient blood drawn about 28 days pretransplant and days 30, 100, 180 after. The trim removed 3 bases at V and 4 bases at J, leaving 4 bases unmatched. CDR1 and CDR2 (germline): SGDLS, YYNGEE. The CDR3 is 14 amino acids. Concerning this clone itself: Its cognate antigen is unknown.

Measured with immunoSEQ multiplex PCR; TCRdb has only the in-frame clones, and not every one. The table includes tens of thousands of clones, around 80% detected once. The chain has TRBV9 and TRBJ2-5; TRBD1 aligns across 9 bases. The receptor comes from a man aged 55 to 69 with myelodysplastic syndrome. Some clones in this sample may be carry-over from other donors' samples. The specimen comprised peripheral blood mononuclear cells, sampled before stem cell transplant. CDR3 nucleotide sequence: TGTGCCAGCAGCGAGGACAGGGGACGAGAGACCCAGTACTTC. This encodes CASSEDRGRETQYF.